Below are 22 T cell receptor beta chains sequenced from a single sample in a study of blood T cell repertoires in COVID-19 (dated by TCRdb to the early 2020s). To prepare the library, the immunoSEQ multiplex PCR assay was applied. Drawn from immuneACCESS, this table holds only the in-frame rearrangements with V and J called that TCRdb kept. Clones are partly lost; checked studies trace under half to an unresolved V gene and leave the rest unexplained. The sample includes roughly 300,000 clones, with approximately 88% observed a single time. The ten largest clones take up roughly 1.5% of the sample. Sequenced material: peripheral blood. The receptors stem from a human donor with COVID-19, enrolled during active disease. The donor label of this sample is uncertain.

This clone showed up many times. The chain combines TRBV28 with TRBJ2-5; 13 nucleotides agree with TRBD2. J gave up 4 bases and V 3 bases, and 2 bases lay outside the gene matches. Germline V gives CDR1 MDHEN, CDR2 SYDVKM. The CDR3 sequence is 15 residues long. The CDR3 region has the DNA TGTGCCAGCAGTTTCCGGACTAGCGGGAGAGAGACCCAGTACTTC. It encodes CASSFRTSGRETQYF.

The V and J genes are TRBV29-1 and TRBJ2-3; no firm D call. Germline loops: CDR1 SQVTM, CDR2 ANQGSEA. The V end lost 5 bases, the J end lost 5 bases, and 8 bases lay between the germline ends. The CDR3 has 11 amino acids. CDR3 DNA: TGCAGCGTTTTACTGGTAGATACGCAGTATTTT. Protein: CSVLLVDTQYF.

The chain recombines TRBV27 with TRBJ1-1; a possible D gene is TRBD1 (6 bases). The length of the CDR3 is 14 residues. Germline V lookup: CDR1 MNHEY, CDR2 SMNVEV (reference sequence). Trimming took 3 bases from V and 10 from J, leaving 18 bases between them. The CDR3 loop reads CASSLGGARARAFF. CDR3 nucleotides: TGTGCCAGCAGTTTGGGGGGGGCCCGAGCGCGAGCTTTCTTT.

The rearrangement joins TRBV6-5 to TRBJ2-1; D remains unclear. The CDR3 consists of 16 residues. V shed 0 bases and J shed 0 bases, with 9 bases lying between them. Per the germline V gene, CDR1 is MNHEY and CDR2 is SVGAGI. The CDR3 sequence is CASSYSRLSSYNEQFF. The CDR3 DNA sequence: TGTGCCAGCAGTTACTCGAGGTTGAGCTCCTACAATGAGCAGTTCTTC.

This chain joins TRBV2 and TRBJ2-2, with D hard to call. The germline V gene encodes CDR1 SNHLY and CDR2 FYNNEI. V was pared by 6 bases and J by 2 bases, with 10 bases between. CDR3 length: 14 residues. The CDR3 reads CASSEQINTGELFF. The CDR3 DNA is TGTGCCAGCAGCGAGCAAATAAACACCGGGGAGCTGTTTTTT.

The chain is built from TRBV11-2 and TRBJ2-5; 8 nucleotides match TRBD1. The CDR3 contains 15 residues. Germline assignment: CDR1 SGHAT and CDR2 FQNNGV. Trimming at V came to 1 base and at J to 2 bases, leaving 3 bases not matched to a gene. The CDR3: CASSLVQGAQETQYF. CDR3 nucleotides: TGTGCCAGCAGCTTAGTCCAGGGGGCACAAGAGACCCAGTACTTC.

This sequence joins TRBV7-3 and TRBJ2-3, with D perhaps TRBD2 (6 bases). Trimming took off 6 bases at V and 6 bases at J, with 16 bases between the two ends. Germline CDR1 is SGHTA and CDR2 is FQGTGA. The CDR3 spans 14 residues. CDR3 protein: CASSPRDFLDTQYF. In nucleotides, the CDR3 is TGTGCCAGCAGTCCCCGGGACTTTCTTGATACGCAGTATTTT.

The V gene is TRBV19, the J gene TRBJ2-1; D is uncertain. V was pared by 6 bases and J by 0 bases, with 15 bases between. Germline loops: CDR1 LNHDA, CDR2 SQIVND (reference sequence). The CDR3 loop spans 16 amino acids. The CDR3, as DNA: TGTGCCAGTAGAAAATCGGGTGGCGGCTCCTACAATGAGCAGTTCTTC. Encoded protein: CASRKSGGGSYNEQFF.

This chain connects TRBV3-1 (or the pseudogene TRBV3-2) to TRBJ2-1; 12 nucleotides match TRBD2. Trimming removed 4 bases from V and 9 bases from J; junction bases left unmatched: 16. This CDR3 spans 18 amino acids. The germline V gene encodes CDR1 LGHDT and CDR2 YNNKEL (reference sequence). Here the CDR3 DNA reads TGTGCCAGCAGCCGCACTCCAGCGGCTAGCGGGAGGGAGGGTGAGCAGTTCTTC. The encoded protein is CASSRTPAASGREGEQFF.

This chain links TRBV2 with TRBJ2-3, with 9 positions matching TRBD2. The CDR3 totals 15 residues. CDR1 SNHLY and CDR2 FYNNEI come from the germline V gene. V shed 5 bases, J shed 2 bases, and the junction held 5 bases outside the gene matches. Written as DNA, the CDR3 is TGTGCCAGCAGTCGACTAGCGGAAAACACAGATACGCAGTATTTT. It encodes CASSRLAENTDTQYF. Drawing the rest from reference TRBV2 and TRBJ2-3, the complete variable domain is EPEVTQTPSHQVTQMGQEVILRCVPISNHLYFYWYRQILGQKVEFLVSFYNNEISEKSEIFDDQFSVERPDGSNFTLKIRSTKLEDSAMYFCASSRLAENTDTQYFGPGTRLTVL.

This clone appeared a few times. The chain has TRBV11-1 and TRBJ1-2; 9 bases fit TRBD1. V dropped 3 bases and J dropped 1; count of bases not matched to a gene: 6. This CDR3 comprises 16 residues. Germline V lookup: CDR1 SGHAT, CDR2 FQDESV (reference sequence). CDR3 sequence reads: CASSFEGTGSNYGYTF. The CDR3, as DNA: TGTGCCAGCAGCTTTGAGGGGACAGGGAGTAACTATGGCTACACCTTC. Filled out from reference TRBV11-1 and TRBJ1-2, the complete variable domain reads EAEVAQSPRYKITEKSQAVAFWCDPISGHATLYWYRQILGQGPELLVQFQDESVVDDSQLPKDRFSAERLKGVDSTLKIQPAELGDSAMYLCASSFEGTGSNYGYTFGSGTRLTVV.

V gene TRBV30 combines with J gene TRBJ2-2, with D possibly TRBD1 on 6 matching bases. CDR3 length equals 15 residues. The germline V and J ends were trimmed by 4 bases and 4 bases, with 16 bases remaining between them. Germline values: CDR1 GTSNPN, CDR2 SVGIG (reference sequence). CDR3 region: CAWKGSGVITGELFF. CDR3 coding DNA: TGTGCCTGGAAGGGTTCAGGGGTCATCACCGGGGAGCTGTTTTTT.

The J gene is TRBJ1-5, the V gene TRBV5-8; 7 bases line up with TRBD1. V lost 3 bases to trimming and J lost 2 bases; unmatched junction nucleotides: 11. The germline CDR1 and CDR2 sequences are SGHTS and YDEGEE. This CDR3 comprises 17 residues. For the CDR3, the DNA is TGTGCCAGCAGCTGGGCCGGGGACAGTAGGGGCAATCAGCCCCAGCATTTT. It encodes CASSWAGDSRGNQPQHF.

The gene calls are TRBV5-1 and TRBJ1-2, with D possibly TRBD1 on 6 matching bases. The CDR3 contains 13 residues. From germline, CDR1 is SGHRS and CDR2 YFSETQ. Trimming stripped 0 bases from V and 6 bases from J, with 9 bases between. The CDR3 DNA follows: TGCGCCAGCAGCTTGGACAGGGATGATGGCTACACCTTC. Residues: CASSLDRDDGYTF.

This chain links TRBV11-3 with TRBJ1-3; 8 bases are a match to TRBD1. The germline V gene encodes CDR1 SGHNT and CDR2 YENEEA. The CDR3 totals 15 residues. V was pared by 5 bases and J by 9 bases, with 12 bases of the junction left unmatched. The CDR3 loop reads CASSDGQGFSSTIYF. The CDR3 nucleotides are TGTGCCAGCAGCGACGGACAGGGTTTCTCTAGCACCATATATTTT.

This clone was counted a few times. CDR3 in DNA: TGCGCCAGCAGCCCCCTCTCGGGTTCACCCCTCCACTTT. Amino acid sequence: CASSPLSGSPLHF. V is TRBV5-1 and J is TRBJ1-6, with no clear D. V lost 4 bases and J lost 9, with 11 bases in between. The CDR3 has 13 residues. CDR1 SGHRS and CDR2 YFSETQ come from the germline V gene.

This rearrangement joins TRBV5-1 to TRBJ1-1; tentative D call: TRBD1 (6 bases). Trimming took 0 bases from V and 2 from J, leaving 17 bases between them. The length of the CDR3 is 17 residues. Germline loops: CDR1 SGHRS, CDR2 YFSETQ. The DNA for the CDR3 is TGCGCCAGCAGCTTGGATGGGGGCGGGAGGTCAAACACTGAAGCTTTCTTT. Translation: CASSLDGGGRSNTEAFF. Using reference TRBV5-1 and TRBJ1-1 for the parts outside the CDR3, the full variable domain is KAGVTQTPRYLIKTRGQQVTLSCSPISGHRSVSWYQQTPGQGLQFLFEYFSETQRNKGNFPGRFSGRQFSNSRSEMNVSTLELGDSALYLCASSLDGGGRSNTEAFFGQGTRLTVV.

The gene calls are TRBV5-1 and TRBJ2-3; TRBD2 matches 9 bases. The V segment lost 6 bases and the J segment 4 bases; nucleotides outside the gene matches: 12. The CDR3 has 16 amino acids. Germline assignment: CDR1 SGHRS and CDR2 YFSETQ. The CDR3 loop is CASTRLAVSRADTQYF. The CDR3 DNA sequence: TGCGCCAGCACCCGACTAGCGGTCTCTCGGGCAGATACGCAGTATTTT.

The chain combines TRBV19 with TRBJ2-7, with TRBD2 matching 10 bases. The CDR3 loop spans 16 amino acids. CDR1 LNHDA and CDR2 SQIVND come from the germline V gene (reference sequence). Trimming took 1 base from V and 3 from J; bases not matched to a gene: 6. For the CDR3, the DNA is TGTGCCAGTAGTATAGGCAGCGGGAGGGATGGCTACGAGCAGTACTTC. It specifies CASSIGSGRDGYEQYF.

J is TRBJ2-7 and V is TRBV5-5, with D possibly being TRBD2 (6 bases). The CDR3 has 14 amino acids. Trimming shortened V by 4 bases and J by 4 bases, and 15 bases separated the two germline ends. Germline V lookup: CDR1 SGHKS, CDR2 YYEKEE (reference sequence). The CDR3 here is CASSAGTGRYEQYF. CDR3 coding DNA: TGTGCCAGCAGCGCGGGGACGGGGCGATACGAGCAGTACTTC.

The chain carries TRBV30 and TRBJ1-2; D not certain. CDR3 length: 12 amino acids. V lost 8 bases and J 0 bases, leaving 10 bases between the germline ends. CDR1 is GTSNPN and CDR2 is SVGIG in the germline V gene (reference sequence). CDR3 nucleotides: TGTGCCGCAACTGCCACTAACTATGGCTACACCTTC. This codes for CAATATNYGYTF.

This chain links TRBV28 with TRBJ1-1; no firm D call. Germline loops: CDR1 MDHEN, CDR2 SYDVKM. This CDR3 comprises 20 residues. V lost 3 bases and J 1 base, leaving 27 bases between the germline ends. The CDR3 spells CASSFSPLGGLADPNTEAFF. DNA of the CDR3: TGTGCCAGCAGTTTCTCCCCCTTGGGAGGCTTGGCCGATCCGAACACTGAAGCTTTCTTT.